These 32 T cell receptor beta chains were all obtained from the same sample, sequenced in a study of pediatric ulcerative colitis. TCRdb's table, derived via immunoSEQ multiplex PCR, lists solely in-frame clones and lacks some. This repertoire shows about 64,000 clones, approximately 87% found once; its top ten account for nearly 3.5%. Input material: blood. All receptors come from a boy aged 5 to 17 with severe ulcerative colitis.

The J gene is TRBJ2-2, the V gene TRBV12-2; the D call TRBD2 from the table was never checked on the DNA. TRBV12-2 has pseudogene status. This CDR3 has 16 residues. The CDR3 DNA reads TGTGCAAGTCGCTTAGATCGGAGAGAGGGAGTCGGGGAGCTGTTTTTT. It yields the protein CASRLDRREGVGELFF.

The genes are TRBV11-2 and TRBJ2-3, with D hard to call. Trimming left V 6 bases short and J 0 bases short, with 1 base between. CDR1 and CDR2 (germline): SGHAT, FQNNGV. The CDR3 contains 11 residues. CDR3 DNA sequence: TGTGCCAGCAGAAGCACAGATACGCAGTATTTT. It yields the protein CASRSTDTQYF.

This clone appeared a single time. The chain employs TRBV5-1 and TRBJ2-3; 8 nucleotides line up with TRBD1. The CDR3 sequence is 14 residues long. V trimming: 7 bases; J trimming: 1 base; junction bases outside the gene matches: 5. Germline-derived CDR1 and CDR2 are SGHRS and YFSETQ. In DNA form, the CDR3 reads TGCGCCAGCCAGACGGGACAGGGCACAGATACGCAGTATTTT. Its translation is CASQTGQGTDTQYF. The full variable domain, completed using reference TRBV5-1 and TRBJ2-3, is KAGVTQTPRYLIKTRGQQVTLSCSPISGHRSVSWYQQTPGQGLQFLFEYFSETQRNKGNFPGRFSGRQFSNSRSEMNVSTLELGDSALYLCASQTGQGTDTQYFGPGTRLTVL.

V usage is TRBV6-6 and J usage is TRBJ2-5; tentatively, D is TRBD1 or TRBD2 (5 bases each). The CDR3 extends over 15 amino acids. Germline CDR1 and CDR2: MNHNY and SVGAGI (reference sequence). Trimming stripped 5 bases from V and 4 bases from J, with 17 bases between. The CDR3 DNA reads TGTGCCAGCAGTCGGGAACTAGGAAGGGGAGAGACCCAGTACTTC. It translates to CASSRELGRGETQYF.

This chain connects TRBV30 to TRBJ1-1, with D maybe TRBD1 (6 bases). The CDR3 runs to 14 residues. Germline V gene sequence: CDR1 GTSNPN, CDR2 SVGIG (reference sequence). Trimming removed 2 bases from V and 0 bases from J, with 10 bases in between. The chain's CDR3 is CAWSRTDLNTEAFF. In nucleotides, the CDR3 is TGTGCCTGGAGTCGGACAGACTTGAACACTGAAGCTTTCTTT.

J is TRBJ2-1 and V is TRBV11-2; weak D call: TRBD2 (6 bases). Trimming took off 0 bases at V and 7 bases at J, with 13 bases between the two ends. The CDR3 contains 15 residues. CDR1 is SGHAT and CDR2 is FQNNGV in the germline V gene. The CDR3: CASSLDPGVANEQFF. DNA for the CDR3: TGTGCCAGCAGCTTAGATCCGGGAGTTGCGAATGAGCAGTTCTTC.

This chain joins TRBV7-2 and TRBJ2-1, with 7 bases fitting TRBD2. The CDR3 spans 15 residues. J was trimmed by 8 bases and V by 1 base; bases with no gene match: 8. CDR1 is SGHTA and CDR2 is FQGNSA in the germline V gene. The CDR3 bases are TGTGCCAGCAGCTTAGTGGCGGGAGATCCCGATGAGCAGTTCTTC. It translates to CASSLVAGDPDEQFF. Complete variable domain (other parts from reference TRBV7-2 and TRBJ2-1): GAGVSQSPSNKVTEKGKDVELRCDPISGHTALYWYRQSLGQGLEFLIYFQGNSAPDKSGLPSDRFSAERTGGSVSTLTIQRTQQEDSAVYLCASSLVAGDPDEQFFGPGTRLTVL.

J is TRBJ1-4 and V is TRBV7-9, with a possible D match to TRBD1 (6 bases). CDR1 SEHNR and CDR2 FQNEAQ come from the germline V gene (reference sequence). V lost 5 bases and J lost 3, with 19 bases in between. This CDR3 has 17 amino acids. The CDR3 is CASSRLPSRGPNEKLFF. As DNA, the CDR3 is TGTGCCAGCAGCCGCCTTCCCAGCAGGGGACCTAATGAAAAACTGTTTTTT.

The chain uses TRBV6-1 and TRBJ1-3; D remains unclear. CDR3 length equals 13 residues. With 8 bases removed from V and 0 bases from J, the gap between germline ends came to 8 bases. Germline loops: CDR1 MNHNS, CDR2 SASEGT. The CDR3 spells CASGLHSGNTIYF. DNA for the CDR3: TGTGCCAGCGGACTGCACTCTGGAAACACCATATATTTT.

The chain carries TRBV7-2 and TRBJ2-5; D possibly corresponds to TRBD2 (6 bases). From germline, CDR1 is SGHTA and CDR2 FQGNSA. The CDR3 spans 16 residues. V was pared by 1 base and J by 0 bases, with 12 bases between. The CDR3 DNA reads as TGTGCCAGCAGCTTAGGCGGGCTAGCGCACCAAGAGACCCAGTACTTC. This translates into CASSLGGLAHQETQYF.

CDR3 amino acids: CASSQSGTSGVLYNEQFF. CDR3 coding DNA: TGTGCCAGCAGCCAATCGGGGACTAGCGGGGTCCTTTACAATGAGCAGTTCTTC. The V call is TRBV7-9, the J call TRBJ2-1; TRBD2 matches 13 bases. From germline, CDR1 is SEHNR and CDR2 FQNEAQ (reference sequence). The length of the CDR3 is 18 residues. With V trimmed by 5 bases and J by 4 bases, 11 bases remained unmatched.

The chain links TRBV7-2 to TRBJ2-1, with 10 bases fitting TRBD2. The CDR3 covers 14 residues. J was trimmed by 6 bases and V by 2 bases; bases with no gene match: 1. From germline, CDR1 is SGHTA and CDR2 FQGNSA. DNA of the CDR3: TGTGCCAGCAGCTTATCTAGCGGGAGCAATGAGCAGTTCTTC. Translating it yields CASSLSSGSNEQFF.

CDR3 sequence (DNA): TGCGCCAGCAGCCAAGATTTAGGGACCGAGCAGTACTTC. This translates into CASSQDLGTEQYF. This sequence joins TRBV4-1 and TRBJ2-7; the D gene could be TRBD1 or TRBD2 (5 bases each). Germline assignment: CDR1 MGHRA and CDR2 YSYEKL. The CDR3 is made up of 13 amino acids. The V end lost 0 bases, the J end lost 6 bases, and 9 bases lay between the germline ends.

Only one count was recorded for this clone. The chain employs TRBV5-4 and TRBJ2-5, with 7 bases matching TRBD2. Trimming at V came to 1 base and at J to 0 bases, leaving 6 bases not matched to a gene. CDR3 length equals 16 residues. CDR1 and CDR2 (germline): SGHNT, YYREEE (reference sequence). CDR3 sequence (DNA): TGTGCCAGCAGCTTGATGAGTGGACTAGACCAAGAGACCCAGTACTTC. The encoded protein is CASSLMSGLDQETQYF.

The chain is built from TRBV2 and TRBJ2-1, with D possibly being TRBD1 or TRBD2 (6 bases each). Germline CDR1 and CDR2: SNHLY and FYNNEI. There are 17 residues in the CDR3. Trimming took 6 bases from V and 0 from J, leaving 18 bases between them. The CDR3 region has the DNA TGTGCCAGCAGCTATTATAGGGGGAGGAGCTCCTACAATGAGCAGTTCTTC. Residues: CASSYYRGRSSYNEQFF. Full variable domain (missing parts from reference TRBV2 and TRBJ2-1): EPEVTQTPSHQVTQMGQEVILRCVPISNHLYFYWYRQILGQKVEFLVSFYNNEISEKSEIFDDQFSVERPDGSNFTLKIRSTKLEDSAMYFCASSYYRGRSSYNEQFFGPGTRLTVL.

In this sample, this clone turned up a few times. The rearrangement uses TRBV29-1 and TRBJ2-5; TRBD2 aligns across 7 bases. With V trimmed by 6 bases and J by 1 base, 5 bases remained unmatched. Germline values: CDR1 SQVTM, CDR2 ANQGSEA. The CDR3 contains 13 residues. The CDR3 DNA is TGCAGCGTAAGTGGGACTACCCAAGAGACCCAGTACTTC. Translating it yields CSVSGTTQETQYF.

The chain carries TRBV6-5 and TRBJ1-1; no clear D. The CDR3 covers 12 residues. V dropped 5 bases and J dropped 5 bases, with 9 bases sitting between them. Germline lookup yields CDR1 MNHEY and CDR2 SVGAGI. CDR3 protein: CASSDDGTEAFF. DNA of the CDR3: TGTGCCAGCAGTGATGATGGTACTGAAGCTTTCTTT.

V is TRBV15 and J is TRBJ2-7; the D is unclear. V lost 5 bases and J lost 2, with 10 bases in between. Germline V gene data show CDR1 as LNHNV and CDR2 as YYDKDF (reference sequence). This CDR3 comprises 13 residues. As DNA, the CDR3 is TGTGCCACCAGCCCCCGAGACCCCTACGAGCAGTACTTC. Encoded protein: CATSPRDPYEQYF.

V is TRBV2 and J is TRBJ1-2; D is ambiguous. Trimming stripped 4 bases from V and 6 bases from J, with 15 bases between. Germline-derived CDR1 and CDR2 are SNHLY and FYNNEI. The CDR3 contains 14 residues. CDR3 amino acids: CASSGSMGWDGYTF. Here the CDR3 DNA reads TGTGCCAGCAGTGGGTCTATGGGATGGGATGGCTACACCTTC.

V and J are TRBV11-2 and TRBJ1-5; D is ambiguous. V was pared by 1 base and J by 3 bases, with 10 bases between. Germline CDR1 is SGHAT and CDR2 is FQNNGV. The CDR3 has 15 residues. In DNA form, the CDR3 reads TGTGCCAGCAGCTTAGTTGACGGATACAATCAGCCCCAGCATTTT. It is translated as CASSLVDGYNQPQHF.

V gene TRBV7-9 combines with J gene TRBJ2-2; D unclear. Germline V gene lookup returns CDR1 SEHNR and CDR2 FQNEAQ (reference sequence). V was cut by 7 bases and J by 5 bases, with 5 bases left in between. This CDR3 has 11 amino acids. The CDR3 sequence is CASMKTGELFF. In DNA form, the CDR3 reads TGTGCCAGCATGAAAACCGGGGAGCTGTTTTTT.

The rearrangement links TRBV19 to TRBJ1-2; no reliable D call. Germline V gives CDR1 LNHDA, CDR2 SQIVND (reference sequence). Trimming stripped 3 bases from V and 4 bases from J, with 9 bases between. The CDR3 runs 13 residues. CDR3 amino acids: CASSIGAFYGYTF. For the CDR3, the DNA is TGTGCCAGTAGTATTGGCGCGTTCTATGGCTACACCTTC.

The chain carries TRBV2 and TRBJ2-7; unclear D gene. Between the trimmed V and J ends, which lost 0 bases and 2 bases, there was a span of 14 bases. The CDR3 totals 16 residues. CDR1 and CDR2 from the germline V gene are SNHLY and FYNNEI. CDR3 coding DNA: TGTGCCAGCAGTGAAGCGCTTAGGGAACGACCCTACGAGCAGTACTTC. This translates into CASSEALRERPYEQYF. Together with reference TRBV2 and TRBJ2-7, the CDR3 gives the full variable domain: EPEVTQTPSHQVTQMGQEVILRCVPISNHLYFYWYRQILGQKVEFLVSFYNNEISEKSEIFDDQFSVERPDGSNFTLKIRSTKLEDSAMYFCASSEALRERPYEQYFGPGTRLTVT.

The rearrangement joins TRBV19 to TRBJ2-2, with TRBD2 matching over 10 bases. Germline lookup yields CDR1 LNHDA and CDR2 SQIVND (reference sequence). Trimming cost V 3 bases and J 4 bases; bases outside gene matches: 8. The CDR3 is made up of 17 amino acids. The CDR3: CASSIPTSGIGTGELFF. The CDR3 nucleotides read TGTGCCAGTAGTATCCCCACTAGCGGGATAGGCACCGGGGAGCTGTTTTTT.

Here the CDR3 reads CASSQDGATSGGSETQYF. For the CDR3, the DNA is TGTGCCAGCAGCCAAGACGGGGCGACTAGCGGGGGGTCGGAGACCCAGTACTTC. The chain employs TRBV4-2 and TRBJ2-5, with 13 bases matching TRBD2. CDR1 LGHNA and CDR2 YNFKEQ come from the germline V gene. CDR3 length: 18 residues. After removal of 0 bases from V and 5 bases from J, the junction contained 9 bases not matched to a gene.

CDR3 coding DNA: TGTGCCAGCAGCTTATGGCAGCGGGAGAATGAGCAGTACTTC. This codes for CASSLWQRENEQYF. J is TRBJ2-7 and V is TRBV7-9; 8 positions agree with TRBD2. The germline V gene encodes CDR1 SEHNR and CDR2 FQNEAQ (reference sequence). V was clipped by 2 bases and J by 7 bases; unmatched bases: 7. There are 14 residues in the CDR3.

V is TRBV5-1 and J is TRBJ2-5; D uncertain. With 0 bases removed from V and 5 bases from J, the gap between germline ends came to 8 bases. The CDR3 runs to 13 residues. Germline V gene data show CDR1 as SGHRS and CDR2 as YFSETQ. CDR3 amino acids: CASSLVPGETQYF. In nucleotides, the CDR3 is TGCGCCAGCAGCTTGGTTCCCGGGGAGACCCAGTACTTC. Supplemented by reference TRBV5-1 and TRBJ2-5, the full variable domain reads KAGVTQTPRYLIKTRGQQVTLSCSPISGHRSVSWYQQTPGQGLQFLFEYFSETQRNKGNFPGRFSGRQFSNSRSEMNVSTLELGDSALYLCASSLVPGETQYFGPGTRLLVL.

V is TRBV30 and J is TRBJ2-1; 10 bases align to TRBD2. The J segment lost 7 bases and the V segment lost 3 bases, leaving 9 bases of the junction unmatched. Germline V CDR1 and CDR2: GTSNPN, SVGIG (reference sequence). CDR3 length: 15 residues. This chain's CDR3 is CAWRSIAGGLNEQFF. The CDR3 DNA sequence: TGTGCCTGGAGATCCATAGCGGGAGGATTAAATGAGCAGTTCTTC.

The V gene is TRBV18, the J gene TRBJ2-1; 7 bases align to TRBD2. The V gene end was trimmed by 5 bases and the J gene end by 2 bases; junction bases not matched to a gene: 6. CDR3 length equals 15 residues. Germline CDR1 reads KGHSH; CDR2 reads LQKENI. DNA of the CDR3: TGTGCCAGCTCATTCGCGGGAGACCCCTACAATGAGCAGTTCTTC. This codes for CASSFAGDPYNEQFF.

This clone has a single count. This sequence joins TRBV6-5 and TRBJ2-4, with 7 bases identical to TRBD2. Trimming took 5 bases from V and 1 from J; bases not matched to a gene: 5. The CDR3 is 15 amino acids. Per the germline V gene, CDR1 is MNHEY and CDR2 is SVGAGI. In nucleotides, the CDR3 is TGTGCCAGCAGTCCCGTGGGGGGGGCCAAAAACATTCAGTACTTC. Its translation is CASSPVGGAKNIQYF.

This chain joins TRBV12-5 and TRBJ2-7; D might be TRBD2 (6 bases). The CDR3 has 15 residues. Trimming removed 0 bases at V and 5 bases at J, with 14 bases between. CDR1 LGHNT and CDR2 FRNRAP come from the germline V gene. The CDR3 sequence is CASGLVVRETHEQYF. In nucleotides, the CDR3 is TGTGCTAGTGGTTTGGTAGTCCGGGAGACCCACGAGCAGTACTTC. The complete variable domain, with remaining parts taken from reference TRBV12-5 and TRBJ2-7, reads DARVTQTPRHKVTEMGQEVTMRCQPILGHNTVFWYRQTMMQGLELLAYFRNRAPLDDSGMPKDRFSAEMPDATLATLKIQPSEPRDSAVYFCASGLVVRETHEQYFGPGTRLTVT.

This rearrangement joins TRBV5-1 to TRBJ1-1; 7 bases fit TRBD1. The ends lost 0 bases at V and 8 bases at J; junction bases unmatched: 1. CDR1 and CDR2 (germline): SGHRS, YFSETQ. The CDR3 contains 12 residues. CDR3 in DNA: TGCGCCAGCAGCTTGGAACAGGGGGAAGCTTTCTTT. Translating it yields CASSLEQGEAFF.